The rows below give T cell receptor beta chains drawn from one sample of a study of cytomegalovirus exposure and HLA in healthy donors. TCRdb's table, derived via immunoSEQ multiplex PCR, lists solely in-frame clones and lacks some. This sample carries about 120,000 clones, over 70% of them seen once, and the ten largest clones take approximately 1.2%. Sequencing was done on a sample of PBMCs. Receptors were obtained from a female donor in good health and CMV-seronegative. Both conserved end residues are part of each CDR3. The D gene is left open where the match is weak. Clone size is shown for a subset of rows, as once, few, many or a class of expanded clone.

j_call: TRBJ2-6; d_call: -; clone_size: once; v_call: TRBV4-2; cdr3_aa: CASRNSGGFRGANGLTF; cdr3_nt: TGTGCCAGCAGAAATAGCGGCGGCTTTCGTGGGGCCAACGGCCTGACTTTC
j_call: TRBJ1-2; d_call: -; clone_size: -; v_call: TRBV2; cdr3_aa: CASTEGGPPSINYGYTF; cdr3_nt: TGTGCCAGCACCGAAGGGGGTCCCCCTTCTATTAACTATGGCTACACCTTC
j_call: TRBJ2-1; d_call: -; clone_size: -; v_call: TRBV2; cdr3_aa: CASRFGDYNEQFF; cdr3_nt: TGTGCCAGCAGATTCGGGGACTACAATGAGCAGTTCTTC
j_call: TRBJ2-6; d_call: TRBD1; clone_size: few; v_call: TRBV7-6; cdr3_aa: CASSLNVLDRLQTGANVLTF; cdr3_nt: TGTGCCAGCAGCCTCAATGTTCTGGACAGGCTACAAACTGGGGCCAACGTCCTGACTTTC
j_call: TRBJ2-7; d_call: TRBD2; clone_size: -; v_call: TRBV2; cdr3_aa: CASSGTSGSLVQYF; cdr3_nt: TGTGCCAGCAGCGGGACTAGCGGGTCCCTCGTCCAGTACTTC
j_call: TRBJ2-7; d_call: TRBD1; clone_size: -; v_call: TRBV6-5; cdr3_aa: CASRDRGRTYEQYF; cdr3_nt: TGTGCCAGCAGGGACAGGGGTAGGACCTACGAGCAGTACTTC
j_call: TRBJ2-7; d_call: -; clone_size: few; v_call: TRBV2; cdr3_aa: CASSEDFGGWVNEQYF; cdr3_nt: TGTGCCAGCAGTGAAGACTTCGGGGGTTGGGTTAACGAGCAGTACTTC
j_call: TRBJ1-1; d_call: -; clone_size: -; v_call: TRBV6-5; cdr3_aa: CASSYSVDNLNTEAFF; cdr3_nt: TGTGCCAGCAGTTACTCGGTGGACAATCTGAACACTGAAGCTTTCTTT
j_call: TRBJ2-7; d_call: TRBD1; clone_size: -; v_call: TRBV18; cdr3_aa: CASSPSGTASYEQYF; cdr3_nt: TGTGCCAGCTCACCTTCCGGGACAGCGTCCTACGAGCAGTACTTC
j_call: TRBJ1-2; d_call: -; clone_size: -; v_call: TRBV6-5; cdr3_aa: CASSFETGYGYTF; cdr3_nt: TGTGCCAGCAGTTTCGAGACGGGGTATGGCTACACCTTC
j_call: TRBJ1-2; d_call: TRBD1; clone_size: few; v_call: TRBV6-1; cdr3_aa: CASSEGGTGAYGYTF; cdr3_nt: TGTGCCAGCAGTGAAGGGGGGACAGGTGCCTATGGCTACACCTTC
j_call: TRBJ1-2; d_call: -; clone_size: once; v_call: TRBV5-1; cdr3_aa: CASSSDSRGPGSYGYTF; cdr3_nt: TGCGCCAGCAGCTCGGATAGTCGAGGCCCAGGGTCATATGGCTACACCTTC
j_call: TRBJ2-7; d_call: -; clone_size: -; v_call: TRBV7-2; cdr3_aa: CASSSPPYAVIYEQYF; cdr3_nt: TGTGCCAGCAGCTCGCCGCCCTATGCGGTAATCTACGAGCAGTACTTC
j_call: TRBJ2-7; d_call: TRBD1; clone_size: -; v_call: TRBV10-3; cdr3_aa: CAISESEAGTGTYEQYF; cdr3_nt: TGTGCCATCAGTGAGTCCGAAGCCGGGACAGGTACCTACGAGCAGTACTTC
j_call: TRBJ2-3; d_call: -; clone_size: -; v_call: TRBV7-3; cdr3_aa: CASKVAVNTDTQYF; cdr3_nt: TGTGCCAGCAAGGTAGCGGTCAACACAGATACGCAGTATTTT
j_call: TRBJ2-5; d_call: -; clone_size: -; v_call: TRBV5-1; cdr3_aa: CASSWGQLGETQYF; cdr3_nt: TGCGCCAGCAGCTGGGGGCAGCTCGGAGAGACCCAGTACTTC
j_call: TRBJ2-4; d_call: -; clone_size: -; v_call: TRBV4-2; cdr3_aa: CASSPLAGMENIQYF; cdr3_nt: TGTGCCAGCAGCCCTCTTGCGGGTATGGAAAACATTCAGTACTTC
j_call: TRBJ1-2; d_call: TRBD1; clone_size: -; v_call: TRBV6-5; cdr3_aa: CASSSPGGAANYGYTF; cdr3_nt: TGTGCCAGCAGTTCTCCAGGGGGCGCAGCTAACTATGGCTACACCTTC
j_call: TRBJ2-7; d_call: TRBD1; clone_size: -; v_call: TRBV29-1; cdr3_aa: CSVDRGRGYEQYF; cdr3_nt: TGCAGCGTTGACAGGGGGCGCGGATACGAGCAGTACTTC
j_call: TRBJ1-2; d_call: -; clone_size: -; v_call: TRBV29-1; cdr3_aa: CSVEDSYYGYTF; cdr3_nt: TGCAGCGTTGAGGACAGCTACTATGGCTACACCTTC
j_call: TRBJ2-7; d_call: TRBD1; clone_size: -; v_call: TRBV30; cdr3_aa: CAWGTGVNEQYF; cdr3_nt: TGTGCCTGGGGTACAGGGGTCAACGAGCAGTACTTC
j_call: TRBJ2-1; d_call: TRBD2; clone_size: -; v_call: TRBV25-1; cdr3_aa: CASTGGRASYNEQFF; cdr3_nt: TGTGCCAGCACGGGTGGGAGGGCCTCCTACAATGAGCAGTTCTTC
j_call: TRBJ1-4; d_call: TRBD1; clone_size: -; v_call: TRBV2; cdr3_aa: CASSYWTGSRNEKLFF; cdr3_nt: TGTGCCAGCAGCTACTGGACAGGGAGTCGTAATGAAAAACTGTTTTTT
j_call: TRBJ2-7; d_call: TRBD1; clone_size: -; v_call: TRBV6-1; cdr3_aa: CASRTRTGYEQYF; cdr3_nt: TGTGCCAGCAGGACTCGGACAGGCTACGAGCAGTACTTC
j_call: TRBJ2-1; d_call: TRBD2; clone_size: -; v_call: TRBV11-2; cdr3_aa: CASSLGTSGTAEQFF; cdr3_nt: TGTGCCAGCAGCTTAGGAACTAGCGGGACCGCTGAGCAGTTCTTC
j_call: TRBJ1-4; d_call: TRBD1; clone_size: -; v_call: TRBV30; cdr3_aa: CACDTGDEKLFF; cdr3_nt: TGTGCCTGCGATACAGGGGACGAAAAACTGTTTTTT
j_call: TRBJ2-5; d_call: -; clone_size: -; v_call: TRBV6-1; cdr3_aa: CASSALSGLETQYF; cdr3_nt: TGTGCCAGCAGTGCCCTCTCGGGGTTAGAGACCCAGTACTTC